Only a few counts were recorded for the clone carrying this T cell receptor (beta chain). Its antigen remains unknown. The source of the sample is a study of T cells in Graves' hyperthyroidism and ophthalmopathy. Study-wide findings and caveats: In the analysis, a 13 V-J model separated ophthalmopathy from stable hyperthyroidism.

V lost 0 bases, J lost 7 bases, and 10 bases lay in between. Germline V gene data show CDR1 as SGHDT and CDR2 as YYEEEE. This CDR3 spans 13 amino acids. Regions amplified from RNA transcripts were the TCR beta CDR3 regions. The TCR CDR3 first-round RT-PCR relied on the HTBI primer set. Via MiXCR, TCRdb re-called the multiplex PCR reads, giving one row per CDR3 protein. The sample carries roughly 290,000 distinct CDR3 sequences, roughly 13% recorded once. The rearrangement joins TRBV5-6 to TRBJ1-1, with a possible D match to TRBD1 (5 bases). The clonotype originates from a woman younger than 45 with Graves' hyperthyroidism that later progressed to Graves' ophthalmopathy. The sample comprised blood. The CDR3 sequence is CASSLVRDGEAFF. The CDR3 coding sequence is TGTGCCAGCAGCTTGGTCAGGGATGGTGAAGCTTTCTTT.